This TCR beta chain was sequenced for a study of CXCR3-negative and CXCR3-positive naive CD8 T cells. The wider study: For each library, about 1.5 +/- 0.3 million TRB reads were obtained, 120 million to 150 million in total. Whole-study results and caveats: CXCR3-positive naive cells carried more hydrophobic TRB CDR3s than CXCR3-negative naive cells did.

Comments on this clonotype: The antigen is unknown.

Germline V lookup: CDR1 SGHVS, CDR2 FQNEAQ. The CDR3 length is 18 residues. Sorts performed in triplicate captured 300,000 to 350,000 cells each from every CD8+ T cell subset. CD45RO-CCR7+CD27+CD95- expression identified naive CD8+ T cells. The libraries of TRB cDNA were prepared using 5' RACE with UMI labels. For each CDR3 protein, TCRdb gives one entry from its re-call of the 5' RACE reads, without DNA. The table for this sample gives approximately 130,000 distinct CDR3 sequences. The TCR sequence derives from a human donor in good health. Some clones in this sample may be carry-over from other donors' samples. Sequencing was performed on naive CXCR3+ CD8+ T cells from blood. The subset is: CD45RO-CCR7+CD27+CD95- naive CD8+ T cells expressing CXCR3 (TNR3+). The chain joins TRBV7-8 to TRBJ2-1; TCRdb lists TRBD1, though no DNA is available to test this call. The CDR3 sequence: CASSLMSMTRERTDEQFF.